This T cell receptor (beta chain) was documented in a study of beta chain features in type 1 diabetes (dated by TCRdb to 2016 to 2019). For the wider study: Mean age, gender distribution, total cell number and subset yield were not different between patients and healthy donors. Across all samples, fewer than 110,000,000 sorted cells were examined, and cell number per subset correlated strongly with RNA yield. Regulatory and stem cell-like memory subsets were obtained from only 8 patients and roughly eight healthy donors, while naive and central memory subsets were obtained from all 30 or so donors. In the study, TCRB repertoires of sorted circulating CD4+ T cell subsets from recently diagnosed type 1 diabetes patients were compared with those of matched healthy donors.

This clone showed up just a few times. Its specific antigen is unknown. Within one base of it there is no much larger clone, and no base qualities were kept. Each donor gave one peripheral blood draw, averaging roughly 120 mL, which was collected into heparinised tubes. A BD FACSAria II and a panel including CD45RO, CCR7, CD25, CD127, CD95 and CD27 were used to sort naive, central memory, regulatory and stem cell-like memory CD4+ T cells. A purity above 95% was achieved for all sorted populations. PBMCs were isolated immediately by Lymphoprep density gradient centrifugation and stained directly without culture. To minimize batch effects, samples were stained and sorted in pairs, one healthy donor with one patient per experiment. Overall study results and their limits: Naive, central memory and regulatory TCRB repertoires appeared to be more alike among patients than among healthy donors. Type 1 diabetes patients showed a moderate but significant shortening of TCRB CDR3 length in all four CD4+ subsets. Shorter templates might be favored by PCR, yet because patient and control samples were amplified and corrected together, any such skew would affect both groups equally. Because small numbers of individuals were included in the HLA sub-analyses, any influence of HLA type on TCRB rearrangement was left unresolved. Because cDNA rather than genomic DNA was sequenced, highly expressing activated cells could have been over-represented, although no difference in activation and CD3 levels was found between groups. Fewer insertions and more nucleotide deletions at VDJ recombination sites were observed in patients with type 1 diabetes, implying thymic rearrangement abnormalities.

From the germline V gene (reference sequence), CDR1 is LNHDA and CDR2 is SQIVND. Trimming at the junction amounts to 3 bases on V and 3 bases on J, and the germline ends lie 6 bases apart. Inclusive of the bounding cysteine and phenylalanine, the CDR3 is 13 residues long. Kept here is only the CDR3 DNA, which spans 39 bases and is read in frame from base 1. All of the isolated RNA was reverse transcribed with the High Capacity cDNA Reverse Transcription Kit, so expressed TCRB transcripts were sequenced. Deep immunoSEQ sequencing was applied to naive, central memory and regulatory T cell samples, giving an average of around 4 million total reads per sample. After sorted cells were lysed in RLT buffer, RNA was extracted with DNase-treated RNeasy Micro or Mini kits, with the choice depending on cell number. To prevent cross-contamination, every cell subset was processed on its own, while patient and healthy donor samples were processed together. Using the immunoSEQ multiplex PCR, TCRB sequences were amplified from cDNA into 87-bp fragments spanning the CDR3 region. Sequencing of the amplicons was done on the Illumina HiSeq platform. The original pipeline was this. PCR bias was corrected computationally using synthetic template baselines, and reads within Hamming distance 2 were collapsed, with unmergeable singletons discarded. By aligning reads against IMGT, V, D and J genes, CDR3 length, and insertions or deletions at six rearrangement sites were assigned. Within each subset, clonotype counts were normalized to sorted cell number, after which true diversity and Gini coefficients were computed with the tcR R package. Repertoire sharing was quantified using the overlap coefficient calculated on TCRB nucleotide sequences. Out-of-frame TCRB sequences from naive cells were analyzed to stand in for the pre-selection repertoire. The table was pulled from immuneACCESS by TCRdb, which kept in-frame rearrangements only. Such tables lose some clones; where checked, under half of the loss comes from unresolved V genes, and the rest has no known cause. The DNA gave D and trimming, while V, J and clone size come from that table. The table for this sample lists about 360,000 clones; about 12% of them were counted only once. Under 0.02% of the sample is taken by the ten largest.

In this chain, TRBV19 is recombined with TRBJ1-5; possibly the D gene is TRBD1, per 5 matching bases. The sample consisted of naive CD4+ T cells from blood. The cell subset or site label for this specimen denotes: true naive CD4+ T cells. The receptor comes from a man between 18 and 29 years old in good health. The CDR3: CASSIRDNQPQHF. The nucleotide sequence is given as TGTGCCAGTAGTATCAGGGACAATCAGCCCCAGCATTTT.